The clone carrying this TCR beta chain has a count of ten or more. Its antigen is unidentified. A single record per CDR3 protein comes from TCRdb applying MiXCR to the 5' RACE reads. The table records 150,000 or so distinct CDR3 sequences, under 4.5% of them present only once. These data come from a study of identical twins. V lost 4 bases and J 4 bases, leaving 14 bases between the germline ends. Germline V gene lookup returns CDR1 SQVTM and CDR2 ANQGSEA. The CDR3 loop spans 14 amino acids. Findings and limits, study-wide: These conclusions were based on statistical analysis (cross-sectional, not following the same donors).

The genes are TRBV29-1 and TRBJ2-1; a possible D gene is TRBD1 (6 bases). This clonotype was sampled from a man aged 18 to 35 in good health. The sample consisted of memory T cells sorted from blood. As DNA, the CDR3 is TGCAGCGTTGTGGGGCAGGGGAGTTACAATGAGCAGTTCTTC. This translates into CSVVGQGSYNEQFF.